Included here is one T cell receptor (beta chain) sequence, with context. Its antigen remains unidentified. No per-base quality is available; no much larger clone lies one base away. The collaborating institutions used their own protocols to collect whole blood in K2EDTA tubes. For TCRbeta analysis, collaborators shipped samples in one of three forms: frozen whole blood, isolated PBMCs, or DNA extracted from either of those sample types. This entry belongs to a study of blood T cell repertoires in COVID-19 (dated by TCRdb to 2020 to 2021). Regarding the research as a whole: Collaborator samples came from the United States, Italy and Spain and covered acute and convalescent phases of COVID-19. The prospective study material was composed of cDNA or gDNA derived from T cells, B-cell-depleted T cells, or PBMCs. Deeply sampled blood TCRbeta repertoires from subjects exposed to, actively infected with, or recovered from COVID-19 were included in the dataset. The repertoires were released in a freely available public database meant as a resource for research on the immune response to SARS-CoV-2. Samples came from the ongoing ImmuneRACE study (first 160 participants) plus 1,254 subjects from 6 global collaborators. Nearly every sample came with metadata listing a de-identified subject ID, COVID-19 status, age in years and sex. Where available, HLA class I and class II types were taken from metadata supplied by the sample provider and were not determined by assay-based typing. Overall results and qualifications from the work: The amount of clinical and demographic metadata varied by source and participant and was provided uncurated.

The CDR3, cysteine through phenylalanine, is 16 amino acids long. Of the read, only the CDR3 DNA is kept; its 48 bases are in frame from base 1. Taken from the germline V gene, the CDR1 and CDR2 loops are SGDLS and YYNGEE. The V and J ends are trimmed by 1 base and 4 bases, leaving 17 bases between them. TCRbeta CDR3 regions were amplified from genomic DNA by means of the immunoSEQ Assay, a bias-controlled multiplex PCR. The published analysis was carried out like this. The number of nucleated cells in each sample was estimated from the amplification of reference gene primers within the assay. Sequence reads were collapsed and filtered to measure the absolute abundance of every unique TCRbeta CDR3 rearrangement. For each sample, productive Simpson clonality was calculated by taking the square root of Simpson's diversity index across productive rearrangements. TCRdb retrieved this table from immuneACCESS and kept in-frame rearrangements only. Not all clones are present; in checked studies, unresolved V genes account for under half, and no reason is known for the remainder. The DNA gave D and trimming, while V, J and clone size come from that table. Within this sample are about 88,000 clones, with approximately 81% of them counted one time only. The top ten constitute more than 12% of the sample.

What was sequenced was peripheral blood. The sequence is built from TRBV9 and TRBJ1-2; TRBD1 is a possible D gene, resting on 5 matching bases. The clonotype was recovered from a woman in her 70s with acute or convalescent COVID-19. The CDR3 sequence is CASSVLGYRLGYGYTF. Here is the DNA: TGTGCCAGCAGCGTATTAGGTTACAGGCTCGGCTATGGCTACACCTTC.